Presented here are 25 T cell receptor beta chains from one specimen sequenced in a study of graft-versus-host responses after intestinal transplantation. These receptors' targets are unknown. Assay used: immunoSEQ multiplex PCR; TCRdb lists only in-frame clones, some missing. The sample has 55,000 to 85,000 clones; around 90% are singletons. The sequencing here drew on unstimulated CD8+ T cells sorted from spleen or lymph node cells, taken before intestinal transplant. These receptors all come from a human donor who received an intestinal transplant.

This chain uses TRBV6-1 with TRBJ2-2; D unresolved. From germline, CDR1 is MNHNS and CDR2 SASEGT. The ends were cut back, 6 bases at V and 4 bases at J, with 15 bases in the middle. The CDR3 is 15 amino acids. The chain's CDR3 is CASRWALQSTGELFF. The DNA for the CDR3 is TGTGCCAGCAGATGGGCCCTCCAGAGCACCGGGGAGCTGTTTTTT.

The chain carries TRBV25-1 and TRBJ2-3; a possible D gene is TRBD2 (5 bases). V lost 3 bases and J lost 3, with 10 bases in between. The CDR3 has 14 amino acids. Per germline, CDR1 MGHDK and CDR2 SYGVNS. The CDR3 coding sequence is TGTGCCAGCAGTGACTACCGGGATACAGATACGCAGTATTTT. Encoded protein: CASSDYRDTDTQYF.

V usage is TRBV18 and J usage is TRBJ1-1, with a weak D call TRBD1 (5 bases). Trimming removed 2 bases at V and 0 bases at J, with 25 bases between. Germline V gene lookup returns CDR1 KGHSH and CDR2 LQKENI. CDR3 length equals 20 residues. CDR3 bases: TGTGCCAGCTCACCATTCTTCGGAATGGACAAACCTACCCTGAACACTGAAGCTTTCTTT. It encodes CASSPFFGMDKPTLNTEAFF.

The chain couples TRBV27 to TRBJ2-6; tentative D call: TRBD1 (6 bases). Germline values: CDR1 MNHEY, CDR2 SMNVEV (reference sequence). Deletions cut 5 bases from V and 7 bases from J, with 12 bases between. The CDR3 consists of 14 residues. CDR3 DNA sequence: TGTGCCAGCAGTAGGGACACGGGTGCCAACGTCCTGACTTTC. This codes for CASSRDTGANVLTF.

The chain uses TRBV4-1 and TRBJ2-1, with TRBD2 matching 9 bases. The ends lost 4 bases at V and 2 bases at J; junction bases unmatched: 6. Germline CDR1 and CDR2: MGHRA and YSYEKL. The CDR3 runs to 16 residues. The CDR3 region has the DNA TGCGCCAGCAGCCTACTTAGCGGGAGTACCTACAATGAGCAGTTCTTC. It is translated as CASSLLSGSTYNEQFF.

The chain couples TRBV27 to TRBJ2-1, with a weak D call TRBD2 (5 bases). The CDR3 loop spans 13 amino acids. V dropped 1 base and J dropped 7 bases, with 8 bases sitting between them. Germline assignment: CDR1 MNHEY and CDR2 SMNVEV (reference sequence). The CDR3 is CASSLYWRNEQFF. CDR3 sequence (DNA): TGTGCCAGCAGTTTATACTGGAGGAATGAGCAGTTCTTC.

This clone has just a few counts. J is TRBJ2-2 and V is TRBV10-3; tentatively, D is TRBD1 (6 bases). The CDR3 spans 15 residues. V lost 8 bases and J 6 bases, leaving 19 bases between the germline ends. Germline V gene lookup returns CDR1 ENHRY and CDR2 SYGVKD. As DNA, the CDR3 is TGTGCCATCCCGGGGAGCAGGGGATTGTCCGGGGAGCTGTTTTTT. It yields the protein CAIPGSRGLSGELFF.

This rearrangement joins TRBV28 to TRBJ1-1; D call uncertain. V lost 1 base and J 2 bases, leaving 14 bases between the germline ends. From germline, CDR1 is MDHEN and CDR2 SYDVKM. The CDR3 runs to 16 residues. The CDR3 DNA follows: TGTGCCAGCAGTTTATCTTCTCGGGAGCCTAACACTGAAGCTTTCTTT. Residues: CASSLSSREPNTEAFF. The variable domain in full, with the rest retrieved from reference TRBV28 and TRBJ1-1, is DVKVTQSSRYLVKRTGEKVFLECVQDMDHENMFWYRQDPGLGLRLIYFSYDVKMKEKGDIPEGYSVSREKKERFSLILESASTNQTSMYLCASSLSSREPNTEAFFGQGTRLTVV.

The V gene is TRBV18, the J gene TRBJ1-5, with 8 bases lining up with TRBD1. The CDR3 runs to 15 residues. Germline CDR1 KGHSH, CDR2 LQKENI. Trimming at V came to 3 bases and at J to 7 bases, leaving 8 bases not matched to a gene. The CDR3 here is CASSPGTGQGQPQHF. CDR3 sequence (DNA): TGTGCCAGCTCACCGGGGACAGGTCAAGGGCAGCCCCAGCATTTT. Variable domain in full (rest from reference TRBV18 and TRBJ1-5): NAGVMQNPRHLVRRRGQEARLRCSPMKGHSHVYWYRQLPEEGLKFMVYLQKENIIDESGMPKERFSAEFPKEGPSILRIQQVVRGDSAAYFCASSPGTGQGQPQHFGDGTRLSIL.

The rearrangement joins TRBV6-1 to TRBJ2-7, with D possibly matching TRBD2 (6 bases). Germline V gene sequence: CDR1 MNHNS, CDR2 SASEGT. V gave up 5 bases and J gave up 3 bases, with 11 bases separating them. This CDR3 is built from 13 residues. The CDR3 sequence: CASSWGDLYEQYF. The CDR3 nucleotides are TGTGCCAGCAGTTGGGGGGACCTCTACGAGCAGTACTTC.

This clone was found once. This chain links TRBV27 with TRBJ2-7; TRBD1 matches 8 bases. CDR1 and CDR2 (germline): MNHEY, SMNVEV (reference sequence). The length of the CDR3 is 14 residues. Trimming removed 5 bases from V and 11 bases from J; junction bases left unmatched: 14. Here the CDR3 reads CASSLRTGPSQEYF. In nucleotides, the CDR3 is TGTGCCAGCAGTCTCAGGACAGGGCCCAGCCAAGAGTACTTC.

The J gene is TRBJ2-1, the V gene TRBV9, with 7 bases aligning to TRBD1. The CDR3 length is 16 residues. The V and J ends lost 3 bases and 0 bases, in that order; junction bases with no gene match: 6. From germline, CDR1 is SGDLS and CDR2 YYNGEE. This CDR3 reads CASSGPTGSSYNEQFF. The CDR3, as DNA: TGTGCCAGCAGCGGGCCGACAGGGAGCTCCTACAATGAGCAGTTCTTC. Full variable domain (missing parts from reference TRBV9 and TRBJ2-1): DSGVTQTPKHLITATGQRVTLRCSPRSGDLSVYWYQQSLDQGLQFLIQYYNGEERAKGNILERFSAQQFPDLHSELNLSSLELGDSALYFCASSGPTGSSYNEQFFGPGTRLTVL.

The rearrangement joins TRBV19 to TRBJ1-1; 12 bases agree with TRBD1. Trimming cost V 9 bases and J 11 bases; bases outside gene matches: 10. Germline loops: CDR1 LNHDA, CDR2 SQIVND (reference sequence). The CDR3 totals 13 residues. CDR3 nucleotide sequence: TGTGCCAGCGAACCGGGACAGGGGGCTTACGCTTTCTTT. Translation: CASEPGQGAYAFF. The entire variable domain, with the rest obtained from reference TRBV19 and TRBJ1-1, is as follows: DGGITQSPKYLFRKEGQNVTLSCEQNLNHDAMYWYRQDPGQGLRLIYYSQIVNDFQKGDIAEGYSVSREKKESFPLTVTSAQKNPTAFYLCASEPGQGAYAFFGQGTRLTVV.

CDR3 residues: CASSGPPGLRQPQHF. The CDR3 bases are TGTGCCAGCAGCGGGCCCCCAGGGTTGCGTCAGCCCCAGCATTTT. The chain has TRBV6-1 and TRBJ1-5, with D maybe TRBD1 (5 bases). Trimming took off 6 bases at V and 6 bases at J, with 18 bases between the two ends. From germline, CDR1 is MNHNS and CDR2 SASEGT. CDR3 length: 15 residues.

CDR3 DNA: TGCGCCAGCAGCTTGGCTAGCGGGGGCCCTAACTACAATGAGCAGTTCTTC. Its protein is CASSLASGGPNYNEQFF. The rearrangement links TRBV5-1 to TRBJ2-1, with TRBD2 matching over 10 bases. Germline CDR1 SGHRS, CDR2 YFSETQ. Unmatched junction bases numbered 6, after V lost 0 bases and J lost 3 bases. The CDR3 runs 17 residues.

The chain carries TRBV5-6 and TRBJ1-1, with TRBD1 identical over 9 bases. CDR3 size: 14 residues. Trimming removed 4 bases from V and 9 bases from J; junction bases left unmatched: 10. The germline V gene encodes CDR1 SGHDT and CDR2 YYEEEE. DNA for the CDR3: TGTGCCAGCAGCGGGACAGGGCAATACGGACAAGCTTTCTTT. This codes for CASSGTGQYGQAFF.

The rearrangement uses TRBV6-1 and TRBJ1-5; 8 bases are shared with TRBD1. The CDR3 extends over 14 amino acids. V was clipped by 4 bases and J by 5 bases; unmatched bases: 4. Germline V lookup: CDR1 MNHNS, CDR2 SASEGT. The CDR3 nucleotides read TGTGCCAGCAGTGGGGGACAGGACTATCAGCCCCAGCATTTT. The encoded protein is CASSGGQDYQPQHF.

This chain links TRBV7-3 with TRBJ2-7, with D possibly TRBD1 on 5 matching bases. There are 15 residues in the CDR3. Germline loops: CDR1 SGHTA, CDR2 FQGTGA. Deletions cut 2 bases from V and 1 base from J, with 12 bases between. This CDR3 reads CASSLGYRGSYEQYF. The CDR3 coding sequence is TGTGCCAGCAGCTTAGGCTATAGGGGTTCCTACGAGCAGTACTTC. Using reference TRBV7-3 and TRBJ2-7 for the parts outside the CDR3, the full variable domain is GAGVSQTPSNKVTEKGKYVELRCDPISGHTALYWYRQSLGQGPEFLIYFQGTGAADDSGLPNDRFFAVRPEGSVSTLKIQRTERGDSAVYLCASSLGYRGSYEQYFGPGTRLTVT.

CDR3 residues: CASSPVTGGGFPLHF. The CDR3 nucleotides read TGCGCCAGCAGCCCCGTAACAGGGGGCGGCTTCCCCCTCCACTTT. The rearrangement joins TRBV4-1 to TRBJ1-6; 9 positions match TRBD1. The CDR3 loop spans 15 amino acids. The germline gives CDR1 MGHRA, CDR2 YSYEKL. The junction had 11 bases not matched to a gene; V was cut back by 4 bases and J by 13 bases.

The chain carries TRBV6-1 and TRBJ2-1, with D perhaps TRBD1 (5 bases). The germline CDR1 and CDR2 sequences are MNHNS and SASEGT. V was shortened by 2 bases and J by 5 bases, with 25 bases between the two germline ends. This CDR3 comprises 19 residues. CDR3 sequence reads: CASSESRPRRVKWDNEQFF. In DNA, the CDR3 is TGTGCCAGCAGTGAATCCCGCCCCCGCAGGGTAAAATGGGACAATGAGCAGTTCTTC.

V usage is TRBV20-1 and J usage is TRBJ1-2; possible D gene TRBD1, 5 bases. With 5 bases removed from V and 4 bases from J, the gap between germline ends came to 8 bases. CDR3 length: 11 amino acids. From germline, CDR1 is DFQATT and CDR2 SNEGSKA (reference sequence). CDR3 bases: TGCAGTGCTGGACAAAGCTATGGCTACACCTTC. This encodes CSAGQSYGYTF.

The chain has TRBV28 and TRBJ2-7, with TRBD2 identical over 7 bases. With 2 bases clipped from V and 6 bases from J, the junction kept 10 bases outside the gene matches. Germline V gene data show CDR1 as MDHEN and CDR2 as SYDVKM. The CDR3 length is 15 residues. In DNA, the CDR3 is TGTGCCAGCAGTTTACGGCGGGAGTTCCTCTCCGAGCAGTACTTC. Its translation is CASSLRREFLSEQYF.

V is TRBV7-6 and J is TRBJ2-3; TRBD2 agrees at 7 bases. The trim removed 5 bases at V and 2 bases at J, leaving 7 bases unmatched. Germline V gives CDR1 SGHVS, CDR2 FNYEAQ. This CDR3 comprises 15 residues. CDR3 residues: CASSPGGAYTDTQYF. CDR3 in DNA: TGTGCCAGCAGCCCGGGGGGAGCCTACACAGATACGCAGTATTTT.

The chain has TRBV2 and TRBJ2-7; 7 positions match TRBD2. Looked up from germline, CDR1 is SNHLY and CDR2 is FYNNEI. V shed 1 base, J shed 3 bases, and the junction held 9 bases outside the gene matches. The CDR3 runs 16 residues. CDR3 amino acids: CASSEGVPSGHYEQYF. For the CDR3, the DNA is TGTGCCAGCAGTGAAGGGGTCCCTAGCGGCCACTACGAGCAGTACTTC. The variable domain in full, with the rest retrieved from reference TRBV2 and TRBJ2-7, is EPEVTQTPSHQVTQMGQEVILRCVPISNHLYFYWYRQILGQKVEFLVSFYNNEISEKSEIFDDQFSVERPDGSNFTLKIRSTKLEDSAMYFCASSEGVPSGHYEQYFGPGTRLTVT.

This clone was seen only a few times. This rearrangement joins TRBV4-1 to TRBJ2-2; tentative D call: TRBD1 (5 bases). CDR1 MGHRA and CDR2 YSYEKL come from the germline V gene. The CDR3 is 15 amino acids. V dropped 2 bases and J dropped 8 bases, with 15 bases sitting between them. Here the CDR3 DNA reads TGCGCCAGCAGCCAAATGGGGCCTTCGGTAGGGGAGCTGTTTTTT. The encoded protein is CASSQMGPSVGELFF.